The 21 T cell receptor beta chains below all came from one sample that was sequenced in a study of post-analysis software for immune sequencing data. General study results and limits: About five TRBV segments, including TRBV5-6, TRBV5-1 and TRBV20-1, were more frequent in patients than controls.

Presence of unique molecular identifiers characterized the TCR beta cDNA libraries. TCRdb itself ran the PCR reads through MiXCR, one entry per CDR3 protein. The repertoire holds about half a million distinct CDR3 sequences, with roughly 45% as singletons. No cognate antigen is known for these TCRs. Sequenced: blood. These receptors came from a girl between 10 and 17 years old with multiple sclerosis.

This rearrangement joins TRBV12-3 or TRBV12-4 to TRBJ2-1; TRBD2 aligns across 10 bases. The length of the CDR3 is 15 residues. With V trimmed by 8 bases and J by 5 bases, 9 bases remained unmatched. CDR3 sequence (DNA): TGTGCCAGCGTATTAGGACTAGCGGAAGACAATGAGCAGTTCTTC. Translating it yields CASVLGLAEDNEQFF.

V and J are TRBV7-3 and TRBJ2-3; D possibly uses TRBD1 or TRBD2 (5 bases each). V gave up 5 bases and J gave up 4 bases, with 13 bases separating them. This CDR3 is 14 amino acids long. Germline V gene sequence: CDR1 SGHTA, CDR2 FQGTGA. CDR3 DNA: TGTGCCAGCAGCGCCCGTGGGACCCCAGATACGCAGTATTTT. Translation gives CASSARGTPDTQYF.

This rearrangement joins TRBV28 to TRBJ2-7, with TRBD1 identical over 10 bases. Losses at the gene ends were 6 bases for V and 2 bases for J; bases not matched to a gene: 7. The CDR3 contains 15 residues. Germline CDR1 MDHEN, CDR2 SYDVKM. Here the CDR3 DNA reads TGTGCCAGCAGGCCTCCGGGGACAGGGGCCTACGAGCAGTACTTC. As protein: CASRPPGTGAYEQYF.

To note about this clonotype: A read error may account for a junction end that differs from germline. V gene TRBV27 combines with J gene TRBJ2-3; D unclear. The CDR3 length is 16 residues. Germline CDR1 is MNHEY and CDR2 is SMNVEV (reference sequence). CDR3 in DNA: TGTACCAGCAGTTTATATCTTACCGGGAGCACAGATACGCAGTATTTT. Residues: CTSSLYLTGSTDTQYF.

The chain is built from TRBV27 and TRBJ2-1, with TRBD1 matching 8 bases. The CDR3 has 13 amino acids. The V gene end was trimmed by 8 bases and the J gene end by 8 bases; junction bases not matched to a gene: 8. Germline V gives CDR1 MNHEY, CDR2 SMNVEV (reference sequence). CDR3 sequence: CASAPDRDDEQFF. In nucleotides, the CDR3 is TGTGCCAGCGCCCCGGACAGGGACGATGAGCAGTTCTTC.

CDR3 in amino acids: CASQGSVYEQFF. DNA for the CDR3: TGTGCCAGCCAGGGGTCGGTCTATGAGCAGTTCTTC. This chain uses TRBV6-1 with TRBJ2-1; D perhaps matches TRBD1 (6 bases). The CDR3 extends over 12 amino acids. Germline values: CDR1 MNHNS, CDR2 SASEGT. The V and J ends lost 8 bases and 8 bases respectively, with 13 bases between them.

The rearrangement uses TRBV20-1 and TRBJ1-5; 7 nucleotides match TRBD1. This CDR3 region has 14 residues. The J segment lost 4 bases and the V segment lost 6 bases, leaving 9 bases of the junction unmatched. The germline V gene has CDR1 DFQATT and CDR2 SNEGSKA (reference sequence). The CDR3 DNA is TGCAGTGCGGGTACAGGGGCGGGGAATCAGCCCCAGCATTTT. Protein sequence: CSAGTGAGNQPQHF.

This clonotype was picked up a small number of times. The rearrangement uses TRBV20-1 and TRBJ2-7, with 8 bases identical to TRBD2. The ends lost 2 bases at V and 0 bases at J; junction bases unmatched: 9. In germline, CDR1 is DFQATT, CDR2 SNEGSKA (reference sequence). The CDR3 loop spans 16 amino acids. CDR3 amino acids: CSARRGLAISSYEQYF. Here the CDR3 DNA reads TGCAGTGCTAGAAGAGGACTAGCTATAAGCTCCTACGAGCAGTACTTC.

V is TRBV27 and J is TRBJ2-1; TRBD1 matches at 7 bases. This CDR3 is built from 17 residues. The V gene end was trimmed by 0 bases and the J gene end by 2 bases; junction bases not matched to a gene: 7. Germline V CDR1 and CDR2: MNHEY, SMNVEV (reference sequence). The CDR3 DNA sequence: TGTGCCAGCAGTTTATCTCCTACAGGGGTCCCCTACAATGAGCAGTTCTTC. This gives the protein CASSLSPTGVPYNEQFF.

V usage is TRBV7-9 and J usage is TRBJ1-2; 8 nucleotides align to TRBD1. V was clipped by 4 bases and J by 7 bases; unmatched bases: 11. CDR3 length equals 15 residues. Per germline, CDR1 SEHNR and CDR2 FQNEAQ (reference sequence). CDR3 nucleotides: TGTGCCAGCAGCTACGGACAGGGTCAAGATTTTGGCTACACCTTC. It yields the protein CASSYGQGQDFGYTF.

The rearrangement uses TRBV7-2 and TRBJ2-4; the match to TRBD2 covers 10 bases. The last part of the DNA fits TRBJ2-7 better; the J call may be wrong. This CDR3 has 15 residues. CDR1 and CDR2 (germline): SGHTA, FQGNSA. The CDR3 spells CASSLTLAGAYEQYF. For the CDR3, the DNA is TGTGCCAGCAGCTTAACCCTAGCGGGAGCCTACGAGCAGTACTTC.

The gene calls are TRBV11-1 and TRBJ2-7, with 9 bases lining up with TRBD2. The trim removed 4 bases at V and 3 bases at J, leaving 4 bases unmatched. This CDR3 is 14 amino acids long. CDR1 and CDR2 from the germline V gene are SGHAT and FQDESV (reference sequence). CDR3 protein: CASSWASGVYEQYF. The CDR3 region has the DNA TGTGCCAGCAGCTGGGCTAGCGGGGTCTACGAGCAGTACTTC.

The rearrangement links TRBV24-1 to TRBJ2-5, with TRBD1 as a possible D gene (5 bases). V dropped 4 bases and J dropped 0 bases, with 11 bases sitting between them. Germline assignment: CDR1 KGHDR and CDR2 SFDVKD. There are 15 residues in the CDR3. CDR3 loop: CATSDPDSNQETQYF. The CDR3 DNA is TGTGCCACCAGTGACCCTGACAGCAACCAAGAGACCCAGTACTTC.

Only a few counts were recorded for this clonotype. CDR3 loop: CASSLGYGEVSYTF. As DNA, the CDR3 is TGTGCCAGCAGCTTAGGGTATGGGGAGGTGTCCTACACCTTC. The chain joins TRBV7-2 to TRBJ1-2; D unclear. The CDR3 consists of 14 residues. Trimming pared 1 base from V and 10 bases from J, leaving 16 bases between. From germline, CDR1 is SGHTA and CDR2 FQGNSA.

In this sample, this clonotype turned up a few times. The V call is TRBV10-3, the J call TRBJ2-3; 11 positions agree with TRBD2. This CDR3 contains 14 residues. Per the germline V gene, CDR1 is ENHRY and CDR2 is SYGVKD. V lost 8 bases, J lost 5 bases, and 6 bases stayed unmatched. This CDR3 is CAISLAGEEDTQYF. The CDR3, as DNA: TGTGCCATCTCACTAGCGGGAGAGGAAGATACGCAGTATTTT.

The chain recombines TRBV14 with TRBJ2-3, with D possibly called TRBD1 or TRBD2 (5 bases each). The germline V gene has CDR1 SGHDN and CDR2 FVKESK. Trimming shortened V by 4 bases and J by 5 bases, and 13 bases separated the two germline ends. The CDR3 covers 14 residues. The CDR3 nucleotides read TGTGCCAGCAGCCTTCCTTGGGACGGAGATACGCAGTATTTT. Its protein product is CASSLPWDGDTQYF.

This chain links TRBV20-1 with TRBJ1-2, with D tentatively TRBD1 (5 bases). The germline V gene has CDR1 DFQATT and CDR2 SNEGSKA (reference sequence). The CDR3 is 14 residues long. Between the trimmed V and J ends, which lost 4 bases and 3 bases, there was a span of 15 bases. The CDR3: CSAIVSGRDYGYTF. CDR3 nucleotide sequence: TGCAGTGCTATAGTGTCCGGCAGGGACTATGGCTACACCTTC.

This clonotype appeared a few times. The chain links TRBV5-1 to TRBJ2-1; 16 positions agree with TRBD2. Germline assignment: CDR1 SGHRS and CDR2 YFSETQ. The J segment lost 7 bases and the V segment lost 4 bases, leaving 8 bases of the junction unmatched. CDR3 size: 17 residues. The CDR3 here is CASSPRQGLAGGNEQFF. CDR3 sequence (DNA): TGCGCCAGCAGCCCCCGGCAGGGACTAGCGGGAGGGAATGAGCAGTTCTTC. Looking up the rest from reference TRBV5-1 and TRBJ2-1 gives the full variable domain: KAGVTQTPRYLIKTRGQQVTLSCSPISGHRSVSWYQQTPGQGLQFLFEYFSETQRNKGNFPGRFSGRQFSNSRSEMNVSTLELGDSALYLCASSPRQGLAGGNEQFFGPGTRLTVL.

The chain combines TRBV7-2 with TRBJ1-4; D possibly corresponds to TRBD1 (5 bases). Germline CDR1 SGHTA, CDR2 FQGNSA. The CDR3 is 13 residues long. The V and J ends lost 4 bases and 8 bases respectively, with 11 bases between them. Here the CDR3 reads CASSYRQTEKLFF. The CDR3 nucleotides read TGTGCCAGCAGCTACAGGCAAACGGAAAAACTGTTTTTT.

This clonotype has a handful of counts. J is TRBJ2-3 and V is TRBV6-1; D is perhaps TRBD2 (5 bases). CDR1 and CDR2 (germline): MNHNS, SASEGT. This CDR3 spans 14 amino acids. The germline V and J ends were trimmed by 8 bases and 1 base, with 13 bases remaining between them. CDR3 loop: CASEDWYGTDTQYF. CDR3 coding DNA: TGTGCCAGCGAGGACTGGTATGGCACAGATACGCAGTATTTT.

This clonotype was observed a few times. V gene TRBV7-8 combines with J gene TRBJ2-7; no clear D gene. CDR3 size: 16 residues. V gave up 1 base and J gave up 0 bases, with 13 bases separating them. Looked up from germline, CDR1 is SGHVS and CDR2 is FQNEAQ. CDR3 DNA: TGTGCCAGCAGCTTAGTTCCTCAGGAACACTCCTACGAGCAGTACTTC. This gives the protein CASSLVPQEHSYEQYF.